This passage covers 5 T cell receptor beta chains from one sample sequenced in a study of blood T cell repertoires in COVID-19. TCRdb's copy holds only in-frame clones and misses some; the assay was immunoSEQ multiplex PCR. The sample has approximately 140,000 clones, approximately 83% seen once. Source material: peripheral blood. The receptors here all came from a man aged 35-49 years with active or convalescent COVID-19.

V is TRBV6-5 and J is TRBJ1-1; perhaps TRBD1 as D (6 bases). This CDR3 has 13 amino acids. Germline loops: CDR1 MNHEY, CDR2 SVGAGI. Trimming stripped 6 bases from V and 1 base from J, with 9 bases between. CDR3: CASRPQGNTEAFF. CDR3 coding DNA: TGTGCCAGCAGACCACAGGGGAACACTGAAGCTTTCTTT.

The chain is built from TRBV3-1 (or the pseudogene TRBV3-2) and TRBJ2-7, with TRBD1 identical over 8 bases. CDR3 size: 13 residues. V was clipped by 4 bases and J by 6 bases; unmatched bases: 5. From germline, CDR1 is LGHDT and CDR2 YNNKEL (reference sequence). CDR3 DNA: TGTGCCAGCAGCCGACAGGGGTACGGCGAGCAGTACTTC. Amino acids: CASSRQGYGEQYF.

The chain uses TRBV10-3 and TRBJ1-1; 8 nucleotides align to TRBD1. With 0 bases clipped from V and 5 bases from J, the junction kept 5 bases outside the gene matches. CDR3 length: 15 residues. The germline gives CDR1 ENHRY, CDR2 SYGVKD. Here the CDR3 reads CAISESEDRATEAFF. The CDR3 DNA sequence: TGTGCCATCAGTGAGTCGGAGGACAGGGCTACTGAAGCTTTCTTT.

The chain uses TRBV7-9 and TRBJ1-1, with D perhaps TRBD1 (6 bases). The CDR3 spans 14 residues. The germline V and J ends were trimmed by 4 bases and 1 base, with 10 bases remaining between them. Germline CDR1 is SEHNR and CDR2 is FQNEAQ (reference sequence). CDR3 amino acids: CASSSGAPNTEAFF. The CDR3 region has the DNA TGTGCCAGCAGCTCAGGGGCCCCGAACACTGAAGCTTTCTTT. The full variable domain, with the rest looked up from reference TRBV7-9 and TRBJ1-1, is DTGVSQNPRHKITKRGQNVTFRCDPISEHNRLYWYRQTLGQGPEFLTYFQNEAQLEKSRLLSDRFSAERPKGSFSTLEIQRTEQGDSAMYLCASSSGAPNTEAFFGQGTRLTVV.

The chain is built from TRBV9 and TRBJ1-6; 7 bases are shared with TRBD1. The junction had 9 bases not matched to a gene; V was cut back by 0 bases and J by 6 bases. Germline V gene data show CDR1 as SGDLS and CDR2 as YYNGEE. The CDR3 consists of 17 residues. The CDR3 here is CASSVGVGGQSNSPLHF. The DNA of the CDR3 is TGTGCCAGCAGCGTAGGGGTTGGGGGACAGAGTAATTCACCCCTCCACTTT.